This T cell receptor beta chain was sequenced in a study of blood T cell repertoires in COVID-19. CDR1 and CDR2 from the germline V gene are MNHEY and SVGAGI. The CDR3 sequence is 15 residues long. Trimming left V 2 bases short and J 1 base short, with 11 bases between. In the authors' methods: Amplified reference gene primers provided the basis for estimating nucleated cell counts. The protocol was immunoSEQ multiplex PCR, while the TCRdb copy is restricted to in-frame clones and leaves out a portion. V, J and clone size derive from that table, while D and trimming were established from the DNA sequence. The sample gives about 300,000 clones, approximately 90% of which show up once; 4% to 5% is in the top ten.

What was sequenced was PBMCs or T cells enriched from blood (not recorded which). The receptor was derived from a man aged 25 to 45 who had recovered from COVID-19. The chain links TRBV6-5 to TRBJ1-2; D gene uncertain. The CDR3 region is CASSYAGAGNYGYTF. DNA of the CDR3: TGTGCCAGCAGTTACGCCGGCGCGGGTAACTATGGCTACACCTTC.